The 16 T cell receptor beta chains in this list originate from one sample, sequenced in a study of response to subunit inactivated influenza vaccine. TCRdb re-analysed the RT-PCR reads in MiXCR, keeping a single row per CDR3 protein. The sample includes some 500,000 distinct CDR3 sequences, 10% to 15% of them seen just once. The material was PBMCs from blood, obtained more than 35 days after vaccination. These receptors were obtained from a man aged 45-60 years who received an inactivated influenza vaccine.

The chain is built from TRBV7-9 and TRBJ2-2; TRBD1 agrees at 7 bases. CDR3 length: 15 residues. With 4 bases clipped from V and 1 base from J, the junction kept 3 bases outside the gene matches. Germline assignment: CDR1 SEHNR and CDR2 FQNEAQ (reference sequence). CDR3 sequence reads: CASSYRQGNTGELFF. CDR3 in DNA: TGTGCCAGCAGCTATCGACAGGGGAACACCGGGGAGCTGTTTTTT.

Only a few counts were recorded for this clonotype. The chain joins TRBV11-1 to TRBJ2-4; 9 bases line up with TRBD2. This CDR3 has 18 amino acids. V shed 3 bases and J 0 bases; nucleotides not matched to a gene: 9. Germline loops: CDR1 SGHAT, CDR2 FQDESV (reference sequence). DNA of the CDR3: TGTGCCAGCAGCTTCGGCCTAGCGGGAAAGGCAGCCAAAAACATTCAGTACTTC. Amino acids: CASSFGLAGKAAKNIQYF.

The J gene is TRBJ2-5, the V gene TRBV28; 11 bases align to TRBD2. With V trimmed by 6 bases and J by 7 bases, 4 bases remained unmatched. The CDR3 is 13 residues long. Germline CDR1 and CDR2: MDHEN and SYDVKM. CDR3 protein: CASRTSGTGTQYF. CDR3 nucleotides: TGTGCCAGCAGGACTAGCGGGACAGGGACCCAGTACTTC.

This clonotype showed up many times. The chain recombines TRBV5-1 with TRBJ1-1; no clear D gene. The CDR3 covers 13 residues. Per germline, CDR1 SGHRS and CDR2 YFSETQ. The ends were cut back, 1 base at V and 1 base at J, with 5 bases in the middle. The DNA for the CDR3 is TGCGCCAGCAGCTTGACGAGGAACACTGAAGCTTTCTTT. Translating gives CASSLTRNTEAFF.

The chain links TRBV5-1 to TRBJ2-5; D is unclear. From germline, CDR1 is SGHRS and CDR2 YFSETQ. V lost 2 bases to trimming and J lost 5 bases, with 13 bases between them. This CDR3 has 14 residues. CDR3: CASSFGPVTETQYF. In DNA form, the CDR3 reads TGCGCCAGCAGCTTCGGTCCTGTCACGGAGACCCAGTACTTC.

The chain recombines TRBV4-3 with TRBJ1-4; D is unresolved. There are 15 residues in the CDR3. The germline CDR1 and CDR2 sequences are LGHNA and YSLEER. With 0 bases removed from V and 5 bases from J, the gap between germline ends came to 10 bases. The CDR3 DNA reads as TGCGCCAGCAGCCAAGATTACACCCGCAATGAAAAACTGTTTTTT. As protein: CASSQDYTRNEKLFF.

This clonotype was observed a handful of times. The chain has TRBV4-3 and TRBJ2-7, with 8 nucleotides matching TRBD1. J was trimmed by 3 bases and V by 3 bases; bases with no gene match: 7. The CDR3 covers 15 residues. The germline V gene encodes CDR1 LGHNA and CDR2 YSLEER. The CDR3 DNA sequence: TGCGCCAGCAGCCAGCTGGGGGACAGGAGCTACGAGCAGTACTTC. Protein product: CASSQLGDRSYEQYF.

This rearrangement joins TRBV7-9 to TRBJ1-2; the match to TRBD1 covers 10 bases. Germline CDR1 is SEHNR and CDR2 is FQNEAQ (reference sequence). CDR3 length: 14 amino acids. With V trimmed by 5 bases and J by 6 bases, 6 bases remained unmatched. As DNA, the CDR3 is TGTGCCAGCAGCCCAGGACAGGGGGTTAATGGCTACACCTTC. The encoded protein is CASSPGQGVNGYTF.

As to this clonotype: The germline gene is not matched at one end of the junction; a read error may be the cause. The chain employs TRBV10-3 and TRBJ2-5, with 8 bases matching TRBD2. Germline lookup yields CDR1 ENHRY and CDR2 SYGVKD. CDR3 size: 13 residues. CDR3 protein: CAIRREVKETRYF. CDR3 sequence (DNA): TGTGCCATCAGGCGGGAGGTAAAGGAGACCCGGTACTTC.

This rearrangement joins TRBV12-3 or TRBV12-4 to TRBJ2-1, with unresolved D. This CDR3 is built from 11 residues. V was cut by 8 bases and J by 2 bases, with 4 bases left in between. CDR3 amino acids: CASGPYNEQFF. The CDR3, as DNA: TGTGCCAGCGGACCCTACAATGAGCAGTTCTTC.

This clonotype was observed a handful of times. This sequence joins TRBV5-6 and TRBJ1-2; tentatively, D is TRBD1 (6 bases). The CDR3 sequence is 14 residues long. CDR1 and CDR2 (germline): SGHDT, YYEEEE. Trimming took 4 bases from V and 4 from J, leaving 14 bases between them. The CDR3 bases are TGTGCCAGCAGCCACCAGGGGACGTCCTATGGCTACACCTTC. This encodes CASSHQGTSYGYTF.

V gene TRBV12-3 or TRBV12-4 combines with J gene TRBJ2-7; TRBD1 is a possible D gene (6 bases). V lost 5 bases, J lost 5 bases, and 10 bases lay in between. The CDR3 is 12 amino acids. CDR3 sequence reads: CASSHRAHEQYF. The CDR3 coding sequence is TGTGCCAGCAGTCACAGGGCCCACGAGCAGTACTTC.

The chain is built from TRBV4-1 and TRBJ2-7; D perhaps matches TRBD2 (7 bases). Germline V gives CDR1 MGHRA, CDR2 YSYEKL. This CDR3 contains 15 residues. The V and J ends lost 2 bases and 5 bases respectively, with 16 bases between them. CDR3 nucleotides: TGCGCCAGCAGCCAAAAGTGGGGGGGGCTCCACGAGCAGTACTTC. Translated, it gives CASSQKWGGLHEQYF.

This clonotype was recorded a few times. The chain combines TRBV4-2 with TRBJ2-3, with 9 bases aligning to TRBD2. The V segment lost 2 bases and the J segment 5 bases; nucleotides outside the gene matches: 14. Per the germline V gene, CDR1 is LGHNA and CDR2 is YNFKEQ. The CDR3 is 18 amino acids. The DNA for the CDR3 is TGTGCCAGCAGCCAAACGAAAAAGGCTAGCGGGGAGCGAGATACGCAGTATTTT. Translation: CASSQTKKASGERDTQYF.

This clonotype was found a few times. J is TRBJ2-2 and V is TRBV2; no firm D call. The V and J ends lost 6 bases and 2 bases respectively, with 13 bases between them. The germline gives CDR1 SNHLY, CDR2 FYNNEI. The length of the CDR3 is 15 residues. This CDR3 reads CASRLAELNTGELFF. CDR3 sequence (DNA): TGTGCCAGCAGGTTGGCAGAATTAAACACCGGGGAGCTGTTTTTT.

The chain employs TRBV10-3 and TRBJ1-2; D ambiguous. Between the trimmed V and J ends, which lost 0 bases and 8 bases, there was a span of 13 bases. The CDR3 extends over 14 amino acids. The germline V gene has CDR1 ENHRY and CDR2 SYGVKD. The DNA of the CDR3 is TGTGCCATCAGTGAGTCGAATGAAGGGAGCGGCTACACCTTC. Translating it yields CAISESNEGSGYTF.